This TCR beta chain appears in the sequencing data of a study of regulatory T cells in long-lasting Graves disease. With iRepertoire HTBI primers and Arm-PCR of CDR3 regions, TCR beta libraries were built. TCRdb re-called the multiplex PCR reads with MiXCR, one entry per CDR3 protein. Counted here are around 500,000 distinct CDR3 sequences, less than 25% occurring once; the ten biggest clones make up 7% to 9.5%. General observations from the study: There was favoring of TRBV28, TRBJ1-2 and TRBJ2-5 in persistent disease. Authors noted too few samples as a limitation. The TCR repertoire of persistent Graves' patients was less diverse than that of newly diagnosed ones.

Time point defined: persistent/refractory GD, antithyroid drugs over 5 years with positive TRAb. RNA from PBMCs was the source of the TCR library. This clonotype was counted ten times or more. Its target is unknown. Trimming at V came to 3 bases and at J to 4 bases, leaving 8 bases not matched to a gene. The CDR3 is 15 amino acids. The germline V gene encodes CDR1 DFQATT and CDR2 SNEGSKA (reference sequence). The gene calls are TRBV20-1 and TRBJ2-5; 10 bases fit TRBD2. The sample consisted of peripheral blood mononuclear cells (PBMCs), taken when the disease was refractory, from a patient treated with antithyroid drugs. This receptor was identified in a female donor with Graves disease. The CDR3: CSASPLAGDRETQYF. CDR3 DNA: TGCAGTGCTAGTCCCCTAGCGGGAGATCGAGAGACCCAGTACTTC.